This TCR beta chain came from a study of low-dose radiotherapy and immunotherapy resistance in tumors. Across the study: The patients were given nivolumab 240 mg every two weeks and ipilimumab 1 mg/kg every six weeks, through an intravenous route. Oral administration of aspirin 300 mg daily occurred for four cycles, commencing at cycle 1 day 1.

Time point specified: before trial treatment. Eligibility required advanced solid tumors lacking tumor-infiltrating lymphocytes. Per the germline V gene, CDR1 is SGHAT and CDR2 is FQNNGV. V gave up 5 bases and J gave up 8 bases; unmatched junction bases: 10. This CDR3 comprises 15 residues. cDNA synthesis used a TRAV/TRBV-specific primer set for both chains. TCR amplification ran 15 to 25 PCR cycles using constant-region and V-primer adapter primers. With in vitro transcription, the isolated mRNA was amplified. TCRdb recomputed calls from the reads with MiXCR, one row per CDR3 protein. The sample carries some 57,000 distinct CDR3 sequences, roughly 24% recorded once.

The sequence derives from a male donor with prostate cancer. This chain connects TRBV11-2 to TRBJ2-1; 9 positions agree with TRBD2. Sequenced material: PBMCs, taken before treatment. The CDR3 nucleotides are TGTGCCAGCAGCCTACCGGCTAGCGGGGCCTATGAGCAGTTCTTC. This codes for CASSLPASGAYEQFF.